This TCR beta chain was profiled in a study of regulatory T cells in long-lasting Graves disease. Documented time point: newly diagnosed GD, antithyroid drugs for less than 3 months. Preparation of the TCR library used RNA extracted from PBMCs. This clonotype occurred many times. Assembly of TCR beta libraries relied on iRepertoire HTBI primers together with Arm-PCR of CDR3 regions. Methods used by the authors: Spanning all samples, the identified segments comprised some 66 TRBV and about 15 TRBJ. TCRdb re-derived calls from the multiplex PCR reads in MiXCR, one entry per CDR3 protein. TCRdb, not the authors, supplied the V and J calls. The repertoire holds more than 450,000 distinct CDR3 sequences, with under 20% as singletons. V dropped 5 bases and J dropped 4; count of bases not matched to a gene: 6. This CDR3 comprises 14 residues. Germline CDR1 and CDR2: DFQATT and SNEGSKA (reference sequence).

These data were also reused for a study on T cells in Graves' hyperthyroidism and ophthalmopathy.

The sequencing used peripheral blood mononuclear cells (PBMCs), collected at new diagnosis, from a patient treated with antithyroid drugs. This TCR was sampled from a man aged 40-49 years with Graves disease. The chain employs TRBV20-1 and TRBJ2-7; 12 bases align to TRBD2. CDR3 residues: CSALGLAGRYEQYF. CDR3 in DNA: TGCAGTGCTTTGGGACTAGCGGGCCGTTACGAGCAGTACTTC.